What follows is one T cell receptor beta chain and its context. Sequencing was performed with immunoSEQ multiplex PCR; in TCRdb, only in-frame clones are kept and a portion is missing. The table has 25,000 to 35,000 clones, 77% seen once. The sample originates from a study of sequential checkpoint blockade in melanoma. About the research overall: First-line arms were nivolumab then ipilimumab, or the reverse, randomized 1:1. Both treatment sequences were followed by maintenance nivolumab.

Germline CDR1 MNHNY, CDR2 SVGAGI (reference sequence). The CDR3 covers 13 residues. V was pared by 0 bases and J by 5 bases, with 0 bases of the junction left unmatched. Treatment indicated: randomized to nivolumab then ipilimumab (arm A) or the reverse (arm B). No patient had prior DNA-damaging chemotherapy. Live CD3+CD8+ CD19− CD56− cells were sorted from PBMCs. This specimen consisted of CD8+ T cells sorted from blood (inferred from file names), obtained from a patient given nivolumab and ipilimumab in sequence. This TCR was sampled from a human donor with melanoma. The gene calls are TRBV6-6 and TRBJ2-5, with 7 bases lining up with TRBD2. The CDR3 DNA follows: TGTGCCAGCAGTTACTCCGGGGGGGAGACCCAGTACTTC. Its translation: CASSYSGGETQYF.